This T cell receptor beta chain was found in a study of blood T cell repertoires in COVID-19. Study information: Samples taken during acute and convalescent COVID-19 were collected in the United States, Italy and Spain. T cells, B-cell-depleted T cells, or PBMCs supplied cDNA or gDNA.

Original processing methods: The authors estimated nucleated cell counts from reference gene primer amplification. Sequenced by immunoSEQ multiplex PCR; TCRdb stores in-frame clones only, minus some. V, J and clone size were drawn from that table, and D and trimming were deduced from the DNA. The sample lists about 120,000 clones, approximately 85% occurring once. V was cut by 1 base and J by 5 bases, with 9 bases left in between. Germline V CDR1 and CDR2: LNHDA, SQIVND (reference sequence). CDR3 size: 14 residues. Sequenced sample: peripheral blood. The chain carries TRBV19 and TRBJ1-5, with D tentatively TRBD1 (6 bases). This receptor was obtained from a woman aged 60 to 75 with COVID-19, enrolled during active disease. For the CDR3, the DNA is TGTGCCAGTAGTATAGGACAGGTTGATCAGCCCCAGCATTTT. Protein product: CASSIGQVDQPQHF.